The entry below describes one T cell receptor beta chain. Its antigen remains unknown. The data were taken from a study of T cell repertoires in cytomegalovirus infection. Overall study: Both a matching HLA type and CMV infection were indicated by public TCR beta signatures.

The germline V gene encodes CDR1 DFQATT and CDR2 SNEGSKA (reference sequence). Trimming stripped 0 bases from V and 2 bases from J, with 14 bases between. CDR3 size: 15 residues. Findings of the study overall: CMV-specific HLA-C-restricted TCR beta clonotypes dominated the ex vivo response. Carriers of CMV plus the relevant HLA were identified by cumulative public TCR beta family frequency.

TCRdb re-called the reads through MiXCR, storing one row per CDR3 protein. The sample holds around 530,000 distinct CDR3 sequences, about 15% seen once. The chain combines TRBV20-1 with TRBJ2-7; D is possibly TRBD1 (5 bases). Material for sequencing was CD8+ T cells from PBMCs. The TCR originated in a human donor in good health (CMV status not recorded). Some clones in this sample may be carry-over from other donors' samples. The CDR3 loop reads CSARDIGELTYEQYF. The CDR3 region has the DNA TGCAGTGCTAGAGATATAGGGGAATTAACCTACGAGCAGTACTTC.